The entry that follows covers one TCR beta chain sequence. The CDR3 spans 14 residues. Germline V gene sequence: CDR1 SGHDT, CDR2 YYEEEE. V shed 7 bases and J shed 3 bases, with 17 bases lying between them. This record belongs to a study of blood T cells in healthy people across ages. Sample-barcoded 5' priming and a J-beta primer mix drove a second PCR of roughly 6 to 12 cycles. TCRdb re-called the 5' RACE reads with MiXCR, one entry per CDR3 protein. The table lists 1.5 million to 2 million distinct CDR3 sequences, 28% of them singletons. Specimen: blood. The clonotype originates from a young woman in good health. V gene TRBV5-6 combines with J gene TRBJ2-7; D gene ambiguous. CDR3: CASAVGRNNYEQYF. CDR3 DNA: TGTGCCAGCGCGGTCGGCCGCAACAACTACGAGCAGTACTTC.